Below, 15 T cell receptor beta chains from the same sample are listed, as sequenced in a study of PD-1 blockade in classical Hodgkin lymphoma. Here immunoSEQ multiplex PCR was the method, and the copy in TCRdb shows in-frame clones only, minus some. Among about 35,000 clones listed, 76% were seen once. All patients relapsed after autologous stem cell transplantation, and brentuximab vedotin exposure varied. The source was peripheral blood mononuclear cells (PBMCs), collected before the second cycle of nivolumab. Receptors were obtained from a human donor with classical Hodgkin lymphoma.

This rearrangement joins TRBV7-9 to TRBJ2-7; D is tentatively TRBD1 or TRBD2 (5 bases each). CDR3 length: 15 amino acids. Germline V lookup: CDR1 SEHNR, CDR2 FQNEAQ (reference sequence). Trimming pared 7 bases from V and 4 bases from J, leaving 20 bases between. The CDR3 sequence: CASTPSAAGLYEQYF. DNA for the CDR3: TGTGCCAGCACCCCCTCAGCGGCAGGGTTGTACGAGCAGTACTTC.

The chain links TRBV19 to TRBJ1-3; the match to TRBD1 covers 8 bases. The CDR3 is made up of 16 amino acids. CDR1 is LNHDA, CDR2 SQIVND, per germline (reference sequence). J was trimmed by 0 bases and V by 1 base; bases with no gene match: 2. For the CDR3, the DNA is TGTGCCAGTAGTATAGGACAGGGGAACTCTGGAAACACCATATATTTT. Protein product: CASSIGQGNSGNTIYF.

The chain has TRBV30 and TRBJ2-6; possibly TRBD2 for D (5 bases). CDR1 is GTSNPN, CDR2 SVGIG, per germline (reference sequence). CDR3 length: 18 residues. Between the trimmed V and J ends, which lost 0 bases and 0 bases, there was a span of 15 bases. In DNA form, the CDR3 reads TGTGCCTGGAGTGTACGTCGGGGAGTAAGCTCTGGGGCCAACGTCCTGACTTTC. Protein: CAWSVRRGVSSGANVLTF.

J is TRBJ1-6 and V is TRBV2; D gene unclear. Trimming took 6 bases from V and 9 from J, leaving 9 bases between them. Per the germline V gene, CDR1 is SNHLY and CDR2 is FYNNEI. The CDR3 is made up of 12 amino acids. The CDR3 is CASRVLGSPLHF. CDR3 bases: TGTGCCAGCAGGGTGTTGGGTTCACCCCTCCACTTT.

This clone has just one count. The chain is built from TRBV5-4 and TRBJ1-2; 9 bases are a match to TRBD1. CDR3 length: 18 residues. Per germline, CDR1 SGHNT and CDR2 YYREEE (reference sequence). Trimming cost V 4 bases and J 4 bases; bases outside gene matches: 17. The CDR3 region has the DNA TGTGCCAGCAGCCCTGGGGGGGGACAGGGAGTATTCGGCTATGGCTACACCTTC. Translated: CASSPGGGQGVFGYGYTF.

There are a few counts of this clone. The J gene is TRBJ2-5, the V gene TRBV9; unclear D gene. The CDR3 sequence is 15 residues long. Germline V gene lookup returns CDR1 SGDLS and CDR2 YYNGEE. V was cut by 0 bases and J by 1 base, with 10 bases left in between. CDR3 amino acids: CASSVGLGRQETQYF. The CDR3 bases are TGTGCCAGCAGCGTAGGTCTGGGTCGCCAAGAGACCCAGTACTTC.

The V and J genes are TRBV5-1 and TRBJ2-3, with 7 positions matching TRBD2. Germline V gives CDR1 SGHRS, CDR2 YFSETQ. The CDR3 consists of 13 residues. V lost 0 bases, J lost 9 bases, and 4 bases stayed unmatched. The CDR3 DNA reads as TGCGCCAGCAGCTTGGGCGGACTAGGGACGCAGTATTTT. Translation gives CASSLGGLGTQYF.

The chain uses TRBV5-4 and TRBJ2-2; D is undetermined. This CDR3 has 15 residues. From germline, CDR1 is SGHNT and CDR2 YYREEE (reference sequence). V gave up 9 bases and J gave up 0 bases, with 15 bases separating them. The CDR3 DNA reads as TGTGCCACTTACCCGGGCCTAGCGAACACCGGGGAGCTGTTTTTT. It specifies CATYPGLANTGELFF.

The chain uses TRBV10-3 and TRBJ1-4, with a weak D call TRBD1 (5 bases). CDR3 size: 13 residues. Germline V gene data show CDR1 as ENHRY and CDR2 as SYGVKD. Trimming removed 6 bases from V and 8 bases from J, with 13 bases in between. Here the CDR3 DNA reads TGTGCCATCAGGGGCAGGGAAGAGGAAAAACTGTTTTTT. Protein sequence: CAIRGREEEKLFF.

This CDR3 is CASSFWGAAEQFF. The CDR3 coding sequence is TGTGCCAGCAGCTTCTGGGGGGCCGCTGAGCAGTTCTTC. V usage is TRBV5-6 and J usage is TRBJ2-1; D is possibly TRBD1 or TRBD2 (6 bases each). From germline, CDR1 is SGHDT and CDR2 YYEEEE. The CDR3 has 13 residues. V dropped 2 bases and J dropped 9 bases, with 12 bases sitting between them.

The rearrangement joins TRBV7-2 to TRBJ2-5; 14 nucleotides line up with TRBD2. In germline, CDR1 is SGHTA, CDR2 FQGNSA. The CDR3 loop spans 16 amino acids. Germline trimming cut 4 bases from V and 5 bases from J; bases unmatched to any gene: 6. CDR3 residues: CASSSRTSGGRETQYF. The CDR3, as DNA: TGTGCCAGCAGCTCTCGGACTAGCGGGGGGCGGGAGACCCAGTACTTC. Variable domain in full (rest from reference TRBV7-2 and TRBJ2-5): GAGVSQSPSNKVTEKGKDVELRCDPISGHTALYWYRQSLGQGLEFLIYFQGNSAPDKSGLPSDRFSAERTGGSVSTLTIQRTQQEDSAVYLCASSSRTSGGRETQYFGPGTRLLVL.

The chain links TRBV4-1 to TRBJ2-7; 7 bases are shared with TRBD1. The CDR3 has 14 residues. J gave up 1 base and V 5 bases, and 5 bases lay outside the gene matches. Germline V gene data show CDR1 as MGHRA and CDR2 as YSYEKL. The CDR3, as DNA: TGCGCCAGCAGCACCCGGGACAGTTCCTACGAGCAGTACTTC. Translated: CASSTRDSSYEQYF.

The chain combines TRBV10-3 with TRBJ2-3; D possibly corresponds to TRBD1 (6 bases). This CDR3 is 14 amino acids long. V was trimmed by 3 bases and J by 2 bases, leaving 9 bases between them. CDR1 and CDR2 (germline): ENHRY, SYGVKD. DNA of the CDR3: TGTGCCATCAGTGAATGGACAGCCACAGATACGCAGTATTTT. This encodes CAISEWTATDTQYF.

The CDR3 DNA sequence: TGCGCCAGCAGCCAAGTAGGGACTTTCAGGGGGGATGGCTACACCTTC. This codes for CASSQVGTFRGDGYTF. The J gene is TRBJ1-2, the V gene TRBV4-1; 7 bases fit TRBD1. The CDR3 sequence is 16 residues long. The V segment lost 1 base and the J segment 6 bases; nucleotides outside the gene matches: 11. Germline CDR1 is MGHRA and CDR2 is YSYEKL.

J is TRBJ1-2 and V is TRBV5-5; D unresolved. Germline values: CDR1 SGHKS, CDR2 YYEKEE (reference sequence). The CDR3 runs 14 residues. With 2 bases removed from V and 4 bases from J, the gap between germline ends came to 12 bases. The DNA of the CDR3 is TGTGCCAGCAGCTTCGAATTCCGGGGCTATGGCTACACCTTC. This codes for CASSFEFRGYGYTF.